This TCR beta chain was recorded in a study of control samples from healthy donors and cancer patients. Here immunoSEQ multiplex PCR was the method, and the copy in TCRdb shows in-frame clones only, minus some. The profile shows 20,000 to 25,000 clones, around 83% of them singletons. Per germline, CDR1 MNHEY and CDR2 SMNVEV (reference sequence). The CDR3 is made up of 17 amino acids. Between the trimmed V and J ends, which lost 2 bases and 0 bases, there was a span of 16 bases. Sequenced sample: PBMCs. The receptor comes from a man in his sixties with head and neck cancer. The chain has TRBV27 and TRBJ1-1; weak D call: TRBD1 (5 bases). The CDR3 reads CASSLKGWGTVNTEAFF. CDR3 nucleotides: TGTGCCAGCAGTTTAAAGGGCTGGGGCACCGTGAACACTGAAGCTTTCTTT.